Included here is one T cell receptor (beta chain) sequence, with context. This entry comes from a study of blood T cell repertoires in COVID-19. Original processing notes: Reference gene primer amplification gave nucleated cell count estimates. This table comes from immunoSEQ multiplex PCR, and its TCRdb copy is limited to in-frame clones, with some not included. That table furnishes V, J and clone size, whereas the DNA furnished D and trimming. The sample consists of fewer than 250,000 clones, approximately 86% of them appearing once. The CDR3 is 14 residues long. The V gene's germline CDR1 is SGHKS and CDR2 YYEKEE (reference sequence). Losses at the gene ends were 5 bases for V and 4 bases for J; bases not matched to a gene: 5.

Material: PBMCs or T cells enriched from blood (not recorded which). This sequence was found in a middle-aged woman in a cohort exposed to, infected with or recovered from COVID-19 (not recorded which). This sequence joins TRBV5-5 and TRBJ1-4; 7 bases are a match to TRBD1. The CDR3 sequence is CASRSDRFNEKLFF. The CDR3 DNA sequence: TGTGCCAGCAGGTCGGACAGGTTTAATGAAAAACTGTTTTTT.